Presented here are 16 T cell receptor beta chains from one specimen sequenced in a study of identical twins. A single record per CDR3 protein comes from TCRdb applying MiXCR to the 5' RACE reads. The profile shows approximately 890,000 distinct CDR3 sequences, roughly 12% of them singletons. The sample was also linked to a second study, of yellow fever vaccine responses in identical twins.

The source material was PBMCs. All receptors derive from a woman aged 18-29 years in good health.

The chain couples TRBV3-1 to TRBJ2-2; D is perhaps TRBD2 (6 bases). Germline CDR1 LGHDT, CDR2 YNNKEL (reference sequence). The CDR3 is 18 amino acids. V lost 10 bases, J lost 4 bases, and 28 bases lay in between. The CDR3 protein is CATCQVVGLERFTGELFF. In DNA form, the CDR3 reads TGTGCCACCTGCCAAGTAGTGGGACTCGAGCGATTCACCGGGGAGCTGTTTTTT.

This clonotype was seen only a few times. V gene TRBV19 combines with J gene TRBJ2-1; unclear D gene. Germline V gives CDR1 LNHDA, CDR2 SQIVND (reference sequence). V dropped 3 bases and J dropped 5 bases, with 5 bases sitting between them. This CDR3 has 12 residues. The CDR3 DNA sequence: TGTGCCAGTAGTATTGGAAACAATGAGCAGTTCTTC. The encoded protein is CASSIGNNEQFF.

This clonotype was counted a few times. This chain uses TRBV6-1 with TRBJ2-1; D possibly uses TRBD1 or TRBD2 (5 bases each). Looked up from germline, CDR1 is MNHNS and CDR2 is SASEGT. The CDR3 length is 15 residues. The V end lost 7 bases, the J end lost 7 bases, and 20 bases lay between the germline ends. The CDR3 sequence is CASIADWGLANEQFF. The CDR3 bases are TGTGCCAGCATTGCCGATTGGGGGTTGGCTAATGAGCAGTTCTTC.

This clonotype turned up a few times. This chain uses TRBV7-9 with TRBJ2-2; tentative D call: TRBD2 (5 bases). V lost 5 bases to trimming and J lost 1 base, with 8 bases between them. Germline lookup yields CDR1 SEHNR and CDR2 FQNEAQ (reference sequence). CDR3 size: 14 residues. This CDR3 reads CASSKLGNTGELFF. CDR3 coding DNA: TGTGCCAGCAGCAAACTAGGGAACACCGGGGAGCTGTTTTTT.

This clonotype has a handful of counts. The CDR3 sequence is CASSPGLAGATDTQYF. CDR3 in DNA: TGTGCCAGCAGTCCGGGACTAGCGGGGGCCACAGATACGCAGTATTTT. The chain recombines TRBV12-3 or TRBV12-4 with TRBJ2-3, with 14 bases aligning to TRBD2. The CDR3 length is 16 residues. J gave up 2 bases and V 5 bases, and 3 bases lay outside the gene matches.

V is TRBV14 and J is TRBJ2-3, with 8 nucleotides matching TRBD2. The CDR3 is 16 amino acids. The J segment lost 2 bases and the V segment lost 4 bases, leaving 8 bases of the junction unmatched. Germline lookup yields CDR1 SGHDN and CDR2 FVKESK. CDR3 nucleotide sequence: TGTGCCAGCAGCCCGGCAAAACTAGCGGCCACAGATACGCAGTATTTT. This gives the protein CASSPAKLAATDTQYF. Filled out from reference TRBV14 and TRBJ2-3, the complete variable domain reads EAGVTQFPSHSVIEKGQTVTLRCDPISGHDNLYWYRRVMGKEIKFLLHFVKESKQDESGMPNNRFLAERTGGTYSTLKVQPAELEDSGVYFCASSPAKLAATDTQYFGPGTRLTVL.

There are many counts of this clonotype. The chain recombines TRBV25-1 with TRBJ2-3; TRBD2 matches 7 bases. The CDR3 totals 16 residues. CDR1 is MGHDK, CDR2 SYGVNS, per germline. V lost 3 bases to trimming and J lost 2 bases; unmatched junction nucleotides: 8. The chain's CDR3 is CASSECLAVNTDTQYF. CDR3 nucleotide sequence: TGTGCCAGCAGTGAGTGTCTAGCGGTGAACACAGATACGCAGTATTTT.

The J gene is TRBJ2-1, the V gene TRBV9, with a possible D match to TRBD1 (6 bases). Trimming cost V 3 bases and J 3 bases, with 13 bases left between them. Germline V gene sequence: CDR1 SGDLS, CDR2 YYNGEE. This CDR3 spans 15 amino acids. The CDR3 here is CASSATQGYYNEQFF. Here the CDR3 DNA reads TGTGCCAGCAGCGCTACACAGGGTTACTACAATGAGCAGTTCTTC.

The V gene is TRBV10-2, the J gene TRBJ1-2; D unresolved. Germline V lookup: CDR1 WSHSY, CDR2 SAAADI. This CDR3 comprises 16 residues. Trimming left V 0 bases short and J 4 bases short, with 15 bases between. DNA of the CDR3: TGCGCCAGCAGTGAGTCGCGAAGACGGCCCATCTATGGCTACACCTTC. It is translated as CASSESRRRPIYGYTF.

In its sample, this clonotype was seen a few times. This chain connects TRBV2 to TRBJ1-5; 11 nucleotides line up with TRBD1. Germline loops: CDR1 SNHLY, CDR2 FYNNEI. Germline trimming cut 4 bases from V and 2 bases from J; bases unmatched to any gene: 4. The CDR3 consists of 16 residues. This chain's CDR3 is CASSVGQGVGNQPQHF. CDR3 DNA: TGTGCCAGCAGTGTGGGACAGGGGGTTGGCAATCAGCCCCAGCATTTT.

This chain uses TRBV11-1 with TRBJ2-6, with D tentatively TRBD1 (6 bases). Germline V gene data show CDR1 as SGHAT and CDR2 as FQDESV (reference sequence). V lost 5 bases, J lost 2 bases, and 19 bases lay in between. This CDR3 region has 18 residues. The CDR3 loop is CASSRQTGQFTGANVLTF. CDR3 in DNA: TGTGCCAGCAGCCGTCAGACAGGCCAGTTTACTGGGGCCAACGTCCTGACTTTC.

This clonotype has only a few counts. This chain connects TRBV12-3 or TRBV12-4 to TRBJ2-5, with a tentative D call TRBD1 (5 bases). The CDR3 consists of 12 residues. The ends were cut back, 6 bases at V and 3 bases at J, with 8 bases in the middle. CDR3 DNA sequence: TGTGCCAGCAGCTCAGGGAAAGAGACCCAGTACTTC. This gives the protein CASSSGKETQYF.

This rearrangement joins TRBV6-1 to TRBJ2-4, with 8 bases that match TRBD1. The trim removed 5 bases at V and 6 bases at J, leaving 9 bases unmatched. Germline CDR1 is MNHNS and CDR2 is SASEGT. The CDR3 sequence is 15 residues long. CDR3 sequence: CASSLDGQGANIQYF. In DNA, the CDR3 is TGTGCCAGCAGTCTGGACGGACAGGGCGCAAACATTCAGTACTTC.

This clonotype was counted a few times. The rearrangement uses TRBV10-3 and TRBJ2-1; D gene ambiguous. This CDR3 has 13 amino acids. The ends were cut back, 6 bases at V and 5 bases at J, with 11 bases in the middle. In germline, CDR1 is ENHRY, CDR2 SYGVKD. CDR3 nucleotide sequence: TGTGCCATCAGGACCGAAAGTGACAATGAGCAGTTCTTC. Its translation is CAIRTESDNEQFF.

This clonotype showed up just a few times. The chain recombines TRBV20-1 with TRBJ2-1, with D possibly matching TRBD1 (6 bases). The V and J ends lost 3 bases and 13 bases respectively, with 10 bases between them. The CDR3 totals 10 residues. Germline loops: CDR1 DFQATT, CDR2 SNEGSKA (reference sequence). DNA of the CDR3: TGCAGTGCTAGCAGGGGCCTCCAGTTCTTC. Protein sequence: CSASRGLQFF.

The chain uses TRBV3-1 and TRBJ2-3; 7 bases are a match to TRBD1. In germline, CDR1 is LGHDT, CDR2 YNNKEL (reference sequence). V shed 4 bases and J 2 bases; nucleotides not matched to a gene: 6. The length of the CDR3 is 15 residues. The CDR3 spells CASSRTGTATDTQYF. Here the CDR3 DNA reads TGTGCCAGCAGCCGAACCGGGACAGCCACAGATACGCAGTATTTT.